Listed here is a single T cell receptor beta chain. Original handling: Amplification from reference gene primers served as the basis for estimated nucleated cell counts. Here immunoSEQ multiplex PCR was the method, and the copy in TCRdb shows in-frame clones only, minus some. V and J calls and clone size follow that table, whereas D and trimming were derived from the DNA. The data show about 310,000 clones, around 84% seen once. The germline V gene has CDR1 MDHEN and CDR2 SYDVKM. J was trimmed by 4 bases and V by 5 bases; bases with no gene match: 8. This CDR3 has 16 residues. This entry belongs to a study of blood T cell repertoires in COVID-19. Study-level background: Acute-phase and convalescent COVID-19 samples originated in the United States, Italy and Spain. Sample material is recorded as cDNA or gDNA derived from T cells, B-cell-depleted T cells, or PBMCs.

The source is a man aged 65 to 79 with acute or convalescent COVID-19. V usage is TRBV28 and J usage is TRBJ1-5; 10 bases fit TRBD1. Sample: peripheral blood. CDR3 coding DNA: TGTGCCAGCAGTCGCGCCGGGACAGGGGTTAATCAGCCCCAGCATTTT. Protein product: CASSRAGTGVNQPQHF.